This TCR beta chain originates from a study of tumor-infiltrating lymphocytes in glioblastoma multiforme. Overall study findings and caveats: TCR plus mutation findings rest on a single glioblastoma patient. Detected clone frequencies may not reflect cell counts, being RNA-based.

TCR beta libraries were built from RNA through three nested multiplex PCR rounds using modified ARM-PCR. TCRdb independently ran MiXCR on the multiplex PCR reads; one entry per CDR3 protein. The sample lists about 13,000 distinct CDR3 sequences, around three fifths occurring once. The CDR3 totals 14 residues. V gave up 6 bases and J gave up 3 bases, with 15 bases separating them. In germline, CDR1 is SQVTM, CDR2 ANQGSEA. Only one count was recorded for this clonotype. Antigen unknown. This receptor was obtained from a male donor with glioblastoma. Sequenced input: brain tumor tissue. The gene calls are TRBV29-1 and TRBJ2-1; maybe TRBD2 (6 bases). DNA of the CDR3: TGCAGCGTCCCCCCAGCGGAGGGCTACAATGAGCAGTTCTTC. Amino acid sequence: CSVPPAEGYNEQFF.